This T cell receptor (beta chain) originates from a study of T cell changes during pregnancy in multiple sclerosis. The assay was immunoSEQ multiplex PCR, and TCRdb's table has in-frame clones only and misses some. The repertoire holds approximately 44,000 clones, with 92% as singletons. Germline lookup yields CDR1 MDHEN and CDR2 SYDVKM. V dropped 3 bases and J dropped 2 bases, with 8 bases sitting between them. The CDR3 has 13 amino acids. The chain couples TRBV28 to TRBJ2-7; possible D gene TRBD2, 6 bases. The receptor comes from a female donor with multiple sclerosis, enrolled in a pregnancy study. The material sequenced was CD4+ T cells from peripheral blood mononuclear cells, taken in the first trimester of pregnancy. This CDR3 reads CASSLGGTYEQYF. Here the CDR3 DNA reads TGTGCCAGCAGTTTGGGCGGGACCTACGAGCAGTACTTC.